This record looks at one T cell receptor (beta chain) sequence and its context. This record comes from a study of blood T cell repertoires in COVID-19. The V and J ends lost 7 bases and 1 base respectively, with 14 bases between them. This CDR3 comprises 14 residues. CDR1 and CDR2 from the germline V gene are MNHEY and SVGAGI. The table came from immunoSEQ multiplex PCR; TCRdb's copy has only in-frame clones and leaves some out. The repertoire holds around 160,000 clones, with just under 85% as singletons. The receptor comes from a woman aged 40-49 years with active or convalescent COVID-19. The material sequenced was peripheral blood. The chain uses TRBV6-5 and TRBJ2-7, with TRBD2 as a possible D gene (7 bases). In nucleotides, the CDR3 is TGTGCCAGCACCCGGACTAGGGGGTCCTACGAGCAGTACTTC. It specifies CASTRTRGSYEQYF.